This TCR beta chain appears in the sequencing data of a study of early T cells in non-severe SARS-CoV-2 infection. Study-level information: Unsorted whole blood bulk RNA was sequenced, with unpaired chains.

This clonotype was observed at least ten times. Separate cDNA molecules each had unique molecular identifiers attached to them. In TCRdb, the 5' RACE reads were re-called with MiXCR into one record per CDR3 protein. The table has 45,000 or so distinct CDR3 sequences, around 6.8% seen once. The V end was cut by 1 base, the J end by 6 bases, with 8 bases between. Germline lookup yields CDR1 SEHNR and CDR2 FQNEAQ (reference sequence). This CDR3 is 13 amino acids long. The V and J genes are TRBV7-9 and TRBJ2-3; no clear D. The TCR was taken from an adult who was a healthcare worker with PCR-confirmed SARS-CoV-2 infection or an uninfected control (not recorded which). Sequenced input: whole blood. This chain's CDR3 is CASSLGLLDTQYF. In nucleotides, the CDR3 is TGTGCCAGCAGCTTAGGTCTTCTGGATACGCAGTATTTT.